Each of the 17 T cell receptor beta chains below was sequenced from the same sample in a study of early T cells in non-severe SARS-CoV-2 infection. In TCRdb, the 5' RACE reads were re-called with MiXCR into one record per CDR3 protein. The sample holds fewer than 55,000 distinct CDR3 sequences; approximately 11% are singletons and the top ten take about 12%. Sample: whole blood. These receptors were collected from an adult who was a healthcare worker with PCR-confirmed SARS-CoV-2 infection or an uninfected control (not recorded which).

This clonotype was recorded many times. Germline is not matched at one junction end, which may reflect a read error. The gene calls are TRBV7-7 and TRBJ1-5, with a tentative D call TRBD1 (6 bases). The CDR3 runs 18 residues. Per germline, CDR1 SSHAT and CDR2 FNYEAQ (reference sequence). The CDR3 DNA reads as TGTGCTAGCAGCTTCCTGGAGACAGGAGATTATAGCAATCAGCCCCAGCATTTT. Its translation: CASSFLETGDYSNQPQHF.

This clonotype was detected only a few times. J is TRBJ1-2 and V is TRBV10-3; D not resolved. Germline values: CDR1 ENHRY, CDR2 SYGVKD. Trimming shortened V by 8 bases and J by 2 bases, and 15 bases separated the two germline ends. This CDR3 has 14 amino acids. The CDR3 DNA reads as TGTGCCATCTTAAGGACGGACGGGAACTATGGCTACACCTTC. Amino acids: CAILRTDGNYGYTF.

This clonotype was picked up many times. The genes are TRBV7-9 and TRBJ1-4; D is unclear. V lost 11 bases, J lost 7 bases, and 17 bases lay in between. This CDR3 has 13 residues. Germline V lookup: CDR1 SEHNR, CDR2 FQNEAQ (reference sequence). The CDR3 is CAVGEGPGEKLFF. The CDR3 bases are TGTGCCGTCGGGGAGGGTCCTGGTGAAAAACTGTTTTTT.

The genes are TRBV20-1 and TRBJ2-5; D possibly corresponds to TRBD1 (5 bases). CDR1 and CDR2 from the germline V gene are DFQATT and SNEGSKA (reference sequence). Trimming shortened V by 0 bases and J by 4 bases, and 12 bases separated the two germline ends. This CDR3 is 14 amino acids long. The CDR3 spells CSARDQEGAETQYF. The CDR3 DNA is TGCAGTGCTAGAGACCAGGAAGGGGCAGAGACCCAGTACTTC.

This clonotype was seen many times. The chain joins TRBV6-5 to TRBJ1-1, with no clear D. CDR1 is MNHEY and CDR2 is SVGAGI in the germline V gene. The CDR3 has 15 residues. V was clipped by 6 bases and J by 4 bases, with 18 bases between them. Here the CDR3 DNA reads TGTGCCAGCAGACTCTCTGGATCTTCGAGCACTGAAGCTTTCTTT. Encoded protein: CASRLSGSSSTEAFF.

The chain couples TRBV12-3 or TRBV12-4 to TRBJ1-2; 10 bases are a match to TRBD1. This CDR3 has 15 residues. Trimming at V came to 5 bases and at J to 7 bases, leaving 10 bases not matched to a gene. CDR3 loop: CASSLGQGSSLGYTF. The DNA for the CDR3 is TGTGCCAGCAGTCTGGGACAGGGGAGCTCTCTTGGCTACACCTTC.

This clonotype was counted many times. The J gene is TRBJ2-7, the V gene TRBV7-8; D might be TRBD1 or TRBD2, each matching 6 bases. Germline values: CDR1 SGHVS, CDR2 FQNEAQ. The ends were cut back, 5 bases at V and 6 bases at J, with 17 bases in the middle. This CDR3 comprises 14 residues. This CDR3 reads CASSLDSWGAEQYF. CDR3 in DNA: TGTGCCAGCAGCCTCGACTCTTGGGGGGCCGAGCAGTACTTC.

This clonotype was seen many times. The V gene is TRBV20-1, the J gene TRBJ2-1, with 9 bases aligning to TRBD1. Germline lookup yields CDR1 DFQATT and CDR2 SNEGSKA (reference sequence). V lost 3 bases and J lost 9; bases outside the gene matches: 12. The CDR3 is 15 amino acids. This chain's CDR3 is CSASSNRDRVSEQFF. The CDR3 DNA reads TGCAGTGCTAGTTCTAACCGGGACAGGGTATCTGAGCAGTTCTTC.

This clonotype was observed a handful of times. CDR3 in DNA: TGTGCCAGCAGCCCGACTAGCGGGGAGGCAGATACGCAGTATTTT. It yields the protein CASSPTSGEADTQYF. The J gene is TRBJ2-3, the V gene TRBV6-9; 11 nucleotides match TRBD2. Germline values: CDR1 MNHGY, CDR2 SVAAGI. With V trimmed by 6 bases and J by 4 bases, 6 bases remained unmatched. This CDR3 has 15 residues.

This chain connects TRBV5-4 to TRBJ2-3; a possible D gene is TRBD1 (6 bases). The CDR3 is 15 amino acids. CDR1 and CDR2 (germline): SGHNT, YYREEE (reference sequence). Trimming left V 2 bases short and J 1 base short, with 11 bases between. The CDR3: CASSFGGPGTDTQYF. The CDR3 coding sequence is TGTGCCAGCAGCTTTGGGGGCCCAGGCACAGATACGCAGTATTTT.

This chain links TRBV20-1 with TRBJ1-4; 7 bases fit TRBD1. V dropped 1 base and J dropped 8; count of bases not matched to a gene: 10. The CDR3 contains 15 residues. Germline V gene lookup returns CDR1 DFQATT and CDR2 SNEGSKA (reference sequence). CDR3 nucleotides: TGCAGTGCTAGAGTAACAGGGGAGGACCGGGAAAAACTGTTTTTT. Amino acids: CSARVTGEDREKLFF.

This clonotype occurred many times. The chain uses TRBV7-2 and TRBJ2-5; no clear D gene. Per germline, CDR1 SGHTA and CDR2 FQGNSA. V gave up 2 bases and J gave up 2 bases, with 6 bases separating them. The CDR3 consists of 13 residues. CDR3: CASSLSPQETQYF. The DNA for the CDR3 is TGTGCCAGCAGCTTATCCCCTCAAGAGACCCAGTACTTC.

This clonotype was recorded at least ten times. CDR3 loop: CATSDYRGTGQFF. The CDR3 DNA reads TGTGCCACCAGTGACTACAGGGGGACGGGGCAGTTCTTC. The chain links TRBV24-1 to TRBJ2-1; TRBD1 matches 8 bases. The CDR3 spans 13 residues. V lost 4 bases, J lost 12 bases, and 7 bases stayed unmatched. Germline V gene sequence: CDR1 KGHDR, CDR2 SFDVKD.

This chain connects TRBV18 to TRBJ1-1; TRBD1 matches at 11 bases. The CDR3 length is 14 residues. Germline values: CDR1 KGHSH, CDR2 LQKENI. The V gene end was trimmed by 2 bases and the J gene end by 7 bases; junction bases not matched to a gene: 3. The CDR3 protein is CASSPRTGGGEAFF. In nucleotides, the CDR3 is TGTGCCAGCTCACCAAGGACAGGGGGCGGTGAAGCTTTCTTT.

This clonotype was seen a handful of times. The chain couples TRBV7-9 to TRBJ1-2; D not resolved. Per germline, CDR1 SEHNR and CDR2 FQNEAQ (reference sequence). CDR3 size: 14 residues. Trimming pared 0 bases from V and 8 bases from J, leaving 13 bases between. CDR3 sequence (DNA): TGTGCCAGCAGCTTAGCGGACGGGTTAGAAGGCTACACCTTC. Translating it yields CASSLADGLEGYTF.

Ten or more counts support this clonotype. This sequence joins TRBV14 and TRBJ2-7, with TRBD1 identical over 7 bases. This CDR3 has 14 residues. CDR1 is SGHDN and CDR2 is FVKESK in the germline V gene. V was pared by 1 base and J by 3 bases, with 3 bases of the junction left unmatched. This chain's CDR3 is CASSQGQGFYEQYF. CDR3 nucleotide sequence: TGTGCCAGCAGCCAAGGACAGGGATTCTACGAGCAGTACTTC.

This clonotype was counted many times. The chain is built from TRBV6-5 and TRBJ2-2; D remains ambiguous. The CDR3 is made up of 14 amino acids. Germline CDR1 is MNHEY and CDR2 is SVGAGI. V gave up 8 bases and J gave up 1 base, with 11 bases separating them. CDR3 sequence reads: CASSFLRNTGELFF. In DNA, the CDR3 is TGTGCCAGCTCTTTTTTACGGAACACCGGGGAGCTGTTTTTT.